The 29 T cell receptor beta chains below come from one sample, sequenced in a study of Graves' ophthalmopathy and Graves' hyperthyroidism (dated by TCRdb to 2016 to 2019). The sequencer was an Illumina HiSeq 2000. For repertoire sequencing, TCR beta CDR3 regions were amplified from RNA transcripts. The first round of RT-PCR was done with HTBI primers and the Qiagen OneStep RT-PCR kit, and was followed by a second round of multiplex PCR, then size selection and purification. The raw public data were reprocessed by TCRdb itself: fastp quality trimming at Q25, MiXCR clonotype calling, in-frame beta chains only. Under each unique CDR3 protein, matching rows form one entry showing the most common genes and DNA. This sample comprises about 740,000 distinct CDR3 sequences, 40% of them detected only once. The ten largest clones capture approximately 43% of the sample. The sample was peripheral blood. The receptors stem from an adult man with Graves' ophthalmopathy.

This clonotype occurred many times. The CDR3, as DNA: TGTGCCAGCAGTTTACTGCGGGATTCACCCCTCCACTTT. This encodes CASSLLRDSPLHF. The chain couples TRBV12-3 or TRBV12-4 to TRBJ1-6; D gene uncertain. V was clipped by 2 bases and J by 8 bases, with 7 bases between them. This CDR3 has 13 residues.

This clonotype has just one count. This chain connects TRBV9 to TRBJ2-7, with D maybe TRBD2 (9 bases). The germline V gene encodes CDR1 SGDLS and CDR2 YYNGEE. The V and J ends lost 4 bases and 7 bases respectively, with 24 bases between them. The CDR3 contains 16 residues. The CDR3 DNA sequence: TGTGCCAGCAGCCCTAGCGGGACAGGCGCCTCCGATGAGCAGTACTTC. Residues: CASSPSGTGASDEQYF.

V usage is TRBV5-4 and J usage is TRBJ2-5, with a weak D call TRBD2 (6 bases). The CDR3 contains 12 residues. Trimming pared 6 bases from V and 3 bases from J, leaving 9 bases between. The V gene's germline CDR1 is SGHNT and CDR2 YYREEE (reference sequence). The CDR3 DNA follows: TGTGCCAGCAACGGGAGAGAAGAGACCCAGTACTTC. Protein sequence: CASNGREETQYF.

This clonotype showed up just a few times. This CDR3 is CASSIDRGDYEQYF. The CDR3 bases are TGTGCCAGCAGTATTGACAGGGGAGACTACGAGCAGTACTTC. The chain couples TRBV7-9 to TRBJ2-7; 8 nucleotides line up with TRBD1. This CDR3 has 14 amino acids. The V and J ends lost 6 bases and 3 bases, in that order; junction bases with no gene match: 7. Germline lookup yields CDR1 SEHNR and CDR2 FQNEAQ (reference sequence). The full variable domain, its missing parts supplied by reference TRBV7-9 and TRBJ2-7, is DTGVSQNPRHKITKRGQNVTFRCDPISEHNRLYWYRQTLGQGPEFLTYFQNEAQLEKSRLLSDRFSAERPKGSFSTLEIQRTEQGDSAMYLCASSIDRGDYEQYFGPGTRLTVT.

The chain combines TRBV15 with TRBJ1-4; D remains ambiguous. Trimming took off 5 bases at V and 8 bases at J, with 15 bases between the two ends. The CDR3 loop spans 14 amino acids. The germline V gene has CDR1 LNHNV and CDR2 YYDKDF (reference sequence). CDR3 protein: CATSRGSIGEKLFF. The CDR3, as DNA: TGTGCCACCAGCCGCGGGAGTATTGGGGAAAAACTGTTTTTT.

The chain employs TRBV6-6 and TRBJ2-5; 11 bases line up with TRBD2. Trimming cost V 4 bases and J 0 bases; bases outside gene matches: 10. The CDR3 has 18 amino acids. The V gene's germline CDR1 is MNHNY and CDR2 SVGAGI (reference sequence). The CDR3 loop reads CASSFRAPSGRYQETQYF. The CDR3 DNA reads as TGTGCCAGCAGTTTTCGTGCCCCTAGCGGGAGGTACCAAGAGACCCAGTACTTC.

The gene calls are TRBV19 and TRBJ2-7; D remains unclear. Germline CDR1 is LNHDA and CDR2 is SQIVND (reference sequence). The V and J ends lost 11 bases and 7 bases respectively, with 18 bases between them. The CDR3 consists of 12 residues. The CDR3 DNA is TGTGCCTGGAGTGTAACAATTGGGGAGCAGTACTTC. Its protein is CAWSVTIGEQYF.

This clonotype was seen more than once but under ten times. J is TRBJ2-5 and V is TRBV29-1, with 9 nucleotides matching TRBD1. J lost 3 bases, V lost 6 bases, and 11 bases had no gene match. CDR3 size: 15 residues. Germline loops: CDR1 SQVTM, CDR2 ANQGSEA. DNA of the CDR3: TGCAGCGTAGACCCCGGGACAGGGTTAGAAGAGACCCAGTACTTC. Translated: CSVDPGTGLEETQYF.

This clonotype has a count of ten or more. The CDR3 DNA is TGTGCCAGCAGCCTAGATGGGGCGAGGTCACCCCTCCACTTT. Protein: CASSLDGARSPLHF. The V and J genes are TRBV2 and TRBJ1-6; D may be TRBD1 (5 bases). V lost 6 bases to trimming and J lost 10 bases, with 16 bases between them. This CDR3 is built from 14 residues. CDR1 and CDR2 from the germline V gene are SNHLY and FYNNEI.

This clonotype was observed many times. CDR3 sequence: CASRLTNGYTF. The CDR3 DNA reads as TGTGCCAGCAGATTGACAAATGGCTACACCTTC. V is TRBV2 and J is TRBJ1-2, with D uncertain. The germline V and J ends were trimmed by 6 bases and 6 bases, with 8 bases remaining between them. Looked up from germline, CDR1 is SNHLY and CDR2 is FYNNEI. CDR3 length equals 11 residues.

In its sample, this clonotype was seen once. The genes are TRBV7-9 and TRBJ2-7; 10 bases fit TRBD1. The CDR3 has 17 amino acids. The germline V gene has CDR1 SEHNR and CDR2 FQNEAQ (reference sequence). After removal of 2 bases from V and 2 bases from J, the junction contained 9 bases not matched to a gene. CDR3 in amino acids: CASSLIPTGTGAYEQYF. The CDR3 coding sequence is TGTGCCAGCAGCTTAATTCCCACCGGGACAGGGGCCTACGAGCAGTACTTC.

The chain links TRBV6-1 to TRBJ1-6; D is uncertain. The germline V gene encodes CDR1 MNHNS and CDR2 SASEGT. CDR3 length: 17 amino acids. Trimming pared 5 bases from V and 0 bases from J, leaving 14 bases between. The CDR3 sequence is CASSYEGGSSYNSPLHF. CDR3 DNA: TGTGCCAGCAGTTACGAAGGAGGGAGCTCCTATAATTCACCCCTCCACTTT.

The CDR3 loop reads CSARYLTGMEQYF. Here the CDR3 DNA reads TGCAGTGCTAGATACCTTACAGGGATGGAGCAGTACTTC. The chain employs TRBV20-1 and TRBJ2-7; a possible D gene is TRBD1 (6 bases). V lost 2 bases to trimming and J lost 7 bases, with 15 bases between them. Germline-derived CDR1 and CDR2 are DFQATT and SNEGSKA (reference sequence). The CDR3 covers 13 residues.

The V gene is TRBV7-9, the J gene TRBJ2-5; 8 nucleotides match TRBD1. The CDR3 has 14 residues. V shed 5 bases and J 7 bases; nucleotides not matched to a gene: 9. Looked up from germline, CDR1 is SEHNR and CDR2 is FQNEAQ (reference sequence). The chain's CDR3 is CASSRAGGTGTQYF. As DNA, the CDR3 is TGTGCCAGCAGCCGTGCAGGGGGCACAGGGACCCAGTACTTC.

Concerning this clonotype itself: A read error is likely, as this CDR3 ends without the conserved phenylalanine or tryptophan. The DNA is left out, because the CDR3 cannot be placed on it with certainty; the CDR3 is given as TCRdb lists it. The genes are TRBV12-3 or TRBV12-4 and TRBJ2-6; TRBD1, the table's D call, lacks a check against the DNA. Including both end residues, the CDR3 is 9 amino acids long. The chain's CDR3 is CASRGDRIS.

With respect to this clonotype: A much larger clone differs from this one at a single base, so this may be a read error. The CDR3 is CATSSPMETQYF. For the CDR3, the DNA is TGTGCCACCAGCTCCCCTATGGAGACCCAGTACTTC. The chain is built from TRBV24-1 and TRBJ2-5; D remains ambiguous. V dropped 7 bases and J dropped 5 bases, with 10 bases sitting between them. Looked up from germline, CDR1 is KGHDR and CDR2 is SFDVKD. This CDR3 region has 12 residues.

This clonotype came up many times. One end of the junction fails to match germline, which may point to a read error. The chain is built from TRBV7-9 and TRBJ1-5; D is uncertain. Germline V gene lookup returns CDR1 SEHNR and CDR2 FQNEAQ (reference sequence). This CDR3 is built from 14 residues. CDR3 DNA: TGCGCCAGCAGCTTGGGTCCGTCCAATCAGCCCCAGCATTTT. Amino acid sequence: CASSLGPSNQPQHF.

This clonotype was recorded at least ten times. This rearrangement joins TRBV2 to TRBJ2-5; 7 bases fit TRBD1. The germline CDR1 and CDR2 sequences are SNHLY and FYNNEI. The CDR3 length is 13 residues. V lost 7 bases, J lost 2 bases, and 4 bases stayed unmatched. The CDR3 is CASIGQVQETQYF. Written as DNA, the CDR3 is TGTGCCAGCATCGGACAGGTTCAAGAGACCCAGTACTTC.

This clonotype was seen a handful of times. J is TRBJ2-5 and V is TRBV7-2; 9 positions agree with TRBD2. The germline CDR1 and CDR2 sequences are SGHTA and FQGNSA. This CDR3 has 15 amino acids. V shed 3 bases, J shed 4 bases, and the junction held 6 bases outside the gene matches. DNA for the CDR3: TGTGCCAGCAGCTTGGGACTAGCTCTTAGAGAGACCCAGTACTTC. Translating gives CASSLGLALRETQYF.

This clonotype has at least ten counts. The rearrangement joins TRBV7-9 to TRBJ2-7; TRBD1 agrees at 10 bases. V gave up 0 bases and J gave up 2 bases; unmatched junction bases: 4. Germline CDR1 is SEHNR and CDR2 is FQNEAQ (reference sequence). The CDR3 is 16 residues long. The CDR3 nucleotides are TGTGCCAGCAGCTTAGCGGACGGGACAGGGGCCTACGAGCAGTACTTC. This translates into CASSLADGTGAYEQYF.

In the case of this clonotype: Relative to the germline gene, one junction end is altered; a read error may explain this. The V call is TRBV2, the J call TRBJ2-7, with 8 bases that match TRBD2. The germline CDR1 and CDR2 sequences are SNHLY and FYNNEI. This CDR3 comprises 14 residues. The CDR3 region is CAGSEGAGGYEQYF. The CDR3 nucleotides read TGTGCCGGCAGCGAAGGGGCGGGGGGCTACGAGCAGTACTTC.

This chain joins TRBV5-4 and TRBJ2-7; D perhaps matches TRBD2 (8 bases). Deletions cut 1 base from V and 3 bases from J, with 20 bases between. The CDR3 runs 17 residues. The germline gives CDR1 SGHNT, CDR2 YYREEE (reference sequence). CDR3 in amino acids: CASSLSLSGTVHYEQYF. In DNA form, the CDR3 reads TGTGCCAGCAGCTTGTCCCTTAGCGGGACAGTACACTACGAGCAGTACTTC. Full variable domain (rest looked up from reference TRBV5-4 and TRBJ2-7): ETGVTQSPTHLIKTRGQQVTLRCSSQSGHNTVSWYQQALGQGPQFIFQYYREEENGRGNFPPRFSGLQFPNYSSELNVNALELDDSALYLCASSLSLSGTVHYEQYFGPGTRLTVT.

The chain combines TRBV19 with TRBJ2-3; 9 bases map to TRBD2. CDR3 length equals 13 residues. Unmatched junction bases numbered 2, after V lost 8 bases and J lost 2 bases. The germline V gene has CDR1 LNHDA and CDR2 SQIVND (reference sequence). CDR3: CASSSGITDTQYF. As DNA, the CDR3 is TGTGCCAGTTCTAGCGGGATCACAGATACGCAGTATTTT.

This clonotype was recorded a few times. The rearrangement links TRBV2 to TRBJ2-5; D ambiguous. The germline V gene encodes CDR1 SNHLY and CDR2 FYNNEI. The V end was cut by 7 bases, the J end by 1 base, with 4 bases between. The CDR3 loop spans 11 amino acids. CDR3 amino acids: CASITQETQYF. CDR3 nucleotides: TGTGCCAGCATAACCCAAGAGACCCAGTACTTC.

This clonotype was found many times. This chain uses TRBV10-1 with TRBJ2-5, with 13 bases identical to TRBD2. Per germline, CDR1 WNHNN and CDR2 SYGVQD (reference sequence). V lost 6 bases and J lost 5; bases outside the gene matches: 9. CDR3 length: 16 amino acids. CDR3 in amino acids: CASSSGLAGVWETQYF. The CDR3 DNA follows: TGCGCCAGCAGCTCAGGACTAGCGGGAGTCTGGGAGACCCAGTACTTC.

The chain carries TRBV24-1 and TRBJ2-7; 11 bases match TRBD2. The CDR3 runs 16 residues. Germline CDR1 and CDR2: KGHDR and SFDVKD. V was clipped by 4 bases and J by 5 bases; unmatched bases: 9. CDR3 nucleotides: TGTGCCACCAGTGACCCCGCACTAGCGGGAGAAAACGAGCAGTACTTC. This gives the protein CATSDPALAGENEQYF.

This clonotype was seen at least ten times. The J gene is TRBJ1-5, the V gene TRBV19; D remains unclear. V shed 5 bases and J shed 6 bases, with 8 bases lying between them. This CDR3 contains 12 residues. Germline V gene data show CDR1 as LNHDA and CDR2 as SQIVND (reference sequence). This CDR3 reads CASSRGVQPQHF. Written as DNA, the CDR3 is TGTGCCAGTAGTCGGGGTGTTCAGCCCCAGCATTTT.

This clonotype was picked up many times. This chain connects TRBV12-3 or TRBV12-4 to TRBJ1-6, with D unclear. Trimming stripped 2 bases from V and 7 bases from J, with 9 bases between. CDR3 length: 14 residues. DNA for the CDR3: TGTGCCAGCAGTTTAACGAGTCAAAATTCACCCCTCCACTTT. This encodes CASSLTSQNSPLHF.

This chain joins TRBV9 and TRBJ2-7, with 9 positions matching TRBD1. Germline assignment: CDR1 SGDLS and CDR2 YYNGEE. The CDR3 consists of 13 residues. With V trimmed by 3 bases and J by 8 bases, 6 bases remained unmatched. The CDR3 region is CASSETGGMKQYF. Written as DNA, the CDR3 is TGTGCCAGCAGCGAGACAGGGGGAATGAAGCAGTACTTC.